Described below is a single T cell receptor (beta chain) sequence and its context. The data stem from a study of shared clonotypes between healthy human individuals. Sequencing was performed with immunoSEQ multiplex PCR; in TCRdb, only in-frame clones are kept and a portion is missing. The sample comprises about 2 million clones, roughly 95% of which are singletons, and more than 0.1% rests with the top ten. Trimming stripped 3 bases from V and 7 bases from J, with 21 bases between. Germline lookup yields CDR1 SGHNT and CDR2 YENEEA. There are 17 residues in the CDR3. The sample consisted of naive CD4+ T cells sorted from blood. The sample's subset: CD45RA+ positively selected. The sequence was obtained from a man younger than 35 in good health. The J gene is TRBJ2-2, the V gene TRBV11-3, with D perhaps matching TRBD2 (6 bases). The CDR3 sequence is CASSFGGWERGHGELFF. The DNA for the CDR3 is TGTGCCAGCAGCTTCGGGGGATGGGAAAGAGGGCACGGGGAGCTGTTTTTT.